The 14 T cell receptor beta chains below come from one sample, sequenced in a study of Graves' ophthalmopathy and Graves' hyperthyroidism. Amplifying from RNA transcripts, the study obtained TCR beta CDR3 regions. A first-round RT-PCR used HTBI primers, followed by a second-round multiplex PCR. Each CDR3 protein gets one entry after TCRdb re-called the multiplex PCR reads with MiXCR. The sample has hundreds of thousands of distinct CDR3 sequences; 40% are singletons. Sequencing input: peripheral blood. These receptors were taken from an adult man with Graves' ophthalmopathy.

Only a few counts were recorded for this clonotype. V and J are TRBV7-8 and TRBJ2-7; TRBD1 is a possible D gene (6 bases). The germline V gene encodes CDR1 SGHVS and CDR2 FQNEAQ. Deletions cut 5 bases from V and 9 bases from J, with 17 bases between. This CDR3 is 13 amino acids long. DNA of the CDR3: TGTGCCAGCAGCCAAGAACGAGGGGGTGGGCAGTACTTC. Translation gives CASSQERGGGQYF.

This clonotype was picked up a small number of times. V gene TRBV11-2 combines with J gene TRBJ1-6; D possibly corresponds to TRBD1 (6 bases). The ends were cut back, 5 bases at V and 5 bases at J, with 13 bases in the middle. Germline V gene lookup returns CDR1 SGHAT and CDR2 FQNNGV. The CDR3 has 15 amino acids. The CDR3 DNA reads TGTGCCAGCAGCAAAGGACAGTGGGATAATTCACCCCTCCACTTT. Its translation: CASSKGQWDNSPLHF.

This clonotype was counted at least ten times. The rearrangement uses TRBV15 and TRBJ1-5; 7 bases are a match to TRBD1. CDR3 length: 16 amino acids. The V segment lost 1 base and the J segment 2 bases; nucleotides outside the gene matches: 5. Germline V gene data show CDR1 as LNHNV and CDR2 as YYDKDF (reference sequence). The CDR3 sequence: CATSRVAGQGNQPQHF. DNA of the CDR3: TGTGCCACCAGCAGAGTTGCCGGACAGGGCAATCAGCCCCAGCATTTT.

This clonotype was recorded a few times. The chain is built from TRBV6-1 and TRBJ2-5, with 9 bases aligning to TRBD1. Per germline, CDR1 MNHNS and CDR2 SASEGT. The CDR3 has 15 amino acids. V lost 6 bases, J lost 5 bases, and 10 bases stayed unmatched. The CDR3 sequence is CASRADYRGPETQYF. Here the CDR3 DNA reads TGTGCCAGCAGGGCCGATTACAGGGGGCCGGAGACCCAGTACTTC.

The chain couples TRBV25-1 to TRBJ1-6, with TRBD1 matching 8 bases. The V gene's germline CDR1 is MGHDK and CDR2 SYGVNS. This CDR3 spans 17 amino acids. The ends lost 5 bases at V and 10 bases at J; junction bases unmatched: 16. CDR3 loop: CASSYSRSGGLGSPLHF. In DNA form, the CDR3 reads TGTGCCAGCAGTTACTCGAGGTCAGGGGGCCTTGGGTCACCCCTCCACTTT.

The chain joins TRBV7-9 to TRBJ2-7; TRBD1 matches 9 bases. CDR3 length: 16 amino acids. V lost 5 bases to trimming and J lost 4 bases; unmatched junction nucleotides: 12. Germline lookup yields CDR1 SEHNR and CDR2 FQNEAQ (reference sequence). The CDR3 sequence: CASSPSRDRDPYEQYF. DNA for the CDR3: TGTGCCAGCAGCCCAAGCCGGGACAGGGATCCTTACGAGCAGTACTTC.

This chain joins TRBV25-1 and TRBJ1-1; D not certain. In germline, CDR1 is MGHDK, CDR2 SYGVNS. The CDR3 runs to 14 residues. V shed 5 bases and J shed 0 bases, with 10 bases lying between them. The DNA of the CDR3 is TGTGCCAGCAGTCTTCTCGACATGAACACTGAAGCTTTCTTT. It translates to CASSLLDMNTEAFF.

This clonotype was detected only a few times. The rearrangement uses TRBV7-2 and TRBJ1-4; 10 bases map to TRBD1. CDR3 length: 16 amino acids. Germline CDR1 is SGHTA and CDR2 is FQGNSA. The V gene end was trimmed by 5 bases and the J gene end by 10 bases; junction bases not matched to a gene: 13. DNA for the CDR3: TGTGCCAGCAGCCCGGGATCCGGGACAGGGGTGCGAAAACTGTTTTTT. Amino acids: CASSPGSGTGVRKLFF.

The genes are TRBV20-1 and TRBJ2-7, with 9 bases identical to TRBD2. This CDR3 contains 13 residues. Looked up from germline, CDR1 is DFQATT and CDR2 is SNEGSKA (reference sequence). Unmatched junction bases numbered 4, after V lost 1 base and J lost 6 bases. CDR3 coding DNA: TGCAGTGCTAGAGGCGGGGGGGCTTTCGAGCAGTACTTC. It yields the protein CSARGGGAFEQYF.

The CDR3 reads CSRPAYEQYF. The CDR3 bases are TGCAGTCGTCCCGCCTACGAGCAGTACTTC. The rearrangement joins TRBV29-1 to TRBJ2-7; the D is unclear. The CDR3 has 10 amino acids. Germline-derived CDR1 and CDR2 are SQVTM and ANQGSEA.

The gene calls are TRBV9 and TRBJ1-4; D not resolved. Germline values: CDR1 SGDLS, CDR2 YYNGEE. The CDR3 length is 15 residues. V shed 4 bases and J shed 2 bases, with 12 bases lying between them. The CDR3 loop is CASSQDGRTNEKLFF. The CDR3, as DNA: TGTGCCAGCAGCCAAGATGGTCGGACTAATGAAAAACTGTTTTTT.

The J gene is TRBJ1-1, the V gene TRBV20-1, with D tentatively TRBD1 (5 bases). V was shortened by 4 bases and J by 1 base, with 13 bases between the two germline ends. The CDR3 covers 14 residues. Germline V gene lookup returns CDR1 DFQATT and CDR2 SNEGSKA (reference sequence). The CDR3 is CSAIILGGNTEAFF. The CDR3 nucleotides read TGCAGTGCTATCATACTCGGGGGGAACACTGAAGCTTTCTTT.

Only a few counts were recorded for this clonotype. This chain links TRBV12-3 or TRBV12-4 with TRBJ1-2, with 8 bases that match TRBD1. V was pared by 4 bases and J by 4 bases, with 5 bases of the junction left unmatched. The CDR3 sequence is 14 residues long. The CDR3 DNA follows: TGTGCCAGCAGTTCCCGGGACAGGACCTATGGCTACACCTTC. It codes for CASSSRDRTYGYTF.

This clonotype came up many times. The chain links TRBV7-8 to TRBJ2-7; no reliable D call. The CDR3 is 16 amino acids. Germline values: CDR1 SGHVS, CDR2 FQNEAQ. Trimming took 1 base from V and 0 from J, leaving 13 bases between them. Here the CDR3 reads CASSLEVGGFSYEQYF. CDR3 DNA sequence: TGTGCCAGCAGCTTAGAAGTAGGCGGCTTCTCCTACGAGCAGTACTTC.